This note documents a single T cell receptor (beta chain) sequence. Original data processing: Amplification with reference gene primers provided the estimates of nucleated cell counts. Assay: immunoSEQ multiplex PCR; the TCRdb copy retains only in-frame clones and omits some. V and J calls and clone size follow that table, whereas D and trimming were derived from the DNA. The table shows about 160,000 clones, with around 83% occurring only once. This CDR3 comprises 12 residues. With 5 bases removed from V and 5 bases from J, the gap between germline ends came to 9 bases. Germline-derived CDR1 and CDR2 are SEHNR and FQNEAQ (reference sequence). These data come from a study of blood T cell repertoires in COVID-19.

V is TRBV7-9 and J is TRBJ2-5, with D maybe TRBD2 (6 bases). This TCR was recovered from a man aged 35-49 years with acute or convalescent COVID-19. Sample: peripheral blood. The CDR3: CASSPEGETQYF. CDR3 nucleotides: TGTGCCAGCAGCCCGGAGGGCGAGACCCAGTACTTC.